A single sample is the source of the 15 T cell receptor beta chains below, sequenced in a study of T cells in Graves' hyperthyroidism and ophthalmopathy. RNA transcripts gave rise to amplified TCR beta CDR3 regions. When the TCR CDR3 underwent first-round RT-PCR, the HTBI primer set was used. TCRdb re-called the multiplex PCR reads through MiXCR, storing one row per CDR3 protein. The sample contains roughly 570,000 distinct CDR3 sequences, 46% of which appear only once. The sequencing sample was made of peripheral blood or thyroid tissue (not recorded which). Receptors were obtained from an adult woman with Graves' disease, either hyperthyroidism or ophthalmopathy (not recorded which).

This clonotype was recorded many times. The chain recombines TRBV29-1 with TRBJ1-1; D gene ambiguous. CDR3 size: 14 residues. Trimming took 6 bases from V and 0 from J, leaving 14 bases between them. Germline V gene data show CDR1 as SQVTM and CDR2 as ANQGSEA. The CDR3 loop reads CSVQRVAMNTEAFF. CDR3 nucleotide sequence: TGCAGCGTCCAGAGGGTCGCGATGAACACTGAAGCTTTCTTT.

This clonotype was observed at least ten times. The chain uses TRBV9 and TRBJ2-5; D might be TRBD2 (7 bases). Germline V gene lookup returns CDR1 SGDLS and CDR2 YYNGEE. V gave up 2 bases and J gave up 1 base, with 12 bases separating them. The CDR3 length is 15 residues. The CDR3 region is CASSVRGALQETQYF. For the CDR3, the DNA is TGTGCCAGCAGCGTTCGGGGGGCCCTCCAAGAGACCCAGTACTTC.

This clonotype was found many times. This sequence joins TRBV5-6 and TRBJ2-2, with 7 bases that match TRBD1. The germline CDR1 and CDR2 sequences are SGHDT and YYEEEE. CDR3 length equals 16 residues. After removal of 4 bases from V and 4 bases from J, the junction contained 10 bases not matched to a gene. CDR3 in DNA: TGTGCCAGCAGCCCGCGGACCAGGGGGTCCACCGGGGAGCTGTTTTTT. This gives the protein CASSPRTRGSTGELFF.

The V call is TRBV11-2, the J call TRBJ1-1; D gene ambiguous. The CDR3 runs 12 residues. The germline V gene encodes CDR1 SGHAT and CDR2 FQNNGV. Trimming took 2 bases from V and 11 from J, leaving 12 bases between them. The CDR3 loop is CASSLLAPGAFF. CDR3 nucleotide sequence: TGTGCCAGCAGCTTATTGGCCCCGGGGGCTTTCTTT.

The chain combines TRBV29-1 with TRBJ2-6; D is possibly TRBD1 (6 bases). The V gene's germline CDR1 is SQVTM and CDR2 ANQGSEA. V was clipped by 1 base and J by 3 bases, with 13 bases between them. This CDR3 contains 16 residues. CDR3 protein: CSVEGTGIGGANVLTF. The CDR3 DNA reads as TGCAGCGTTGAAGGAACAGGGATCGGTGGGGCCAACGTCCTGACTTTC.

The rearrangement joins TRBV7-6 to TRBJ1-1, with D perhaps matching TRBD1 (5 bases). CDR1 is SGHVS, CDR2 FNYEAQ, per germline. The V gene lost 1 base and the J gene lost 4 bases, with 16 bases spanning the gap. The CDR3 consists of 16 residues. The CDR3 coding sequence is TGTGCCAGCAGCTTAGTCGCAGGGAGGATTTCCACTGAAGCTTTCTTT. Protein: CASSLVAGRISTEAFF.

Details on this clonotype: Relative to the germline gene, one junction end is altered; a read error may explain this. The chain couples TRBV6-1 to TRBJ1-1; D is undetermined. Germline V gene lookup returns CDR1 MNHNS and CDR2 SASEGT. This CDR3 comprises 14 residues. The CDR3 DNA reads TGTGCCAGCCAAAGCGGACCGGGGAACGCTGAAGCTTTCTTT. This translates into CASQSGPGNAEAFF.

This clonotype was observed many times. The chain uses TRBV7-8 and TRBJ2-2; 7 nucleotides line up with TRBD2. Per the germline V gene, CDR1 is SGHVS and CDR2 is FQNEAQ. V gave up 3 bases and J gave up 5 bases; unmatched junction bases: 3. The CDR3 extends over 14 amino acids. This CDR3 is CASSFAGDTGELFF. CDR3 DNA: TGTGCCAGCAGCTTCGCGGGAGATACCGGGGAGCTGTTTTTT.

The V call is TRBV18, the J call TRBJ2-7, with 10 bases aligning to TRBD2. Trimming took 8 bases from V and 2 from J; bases not matched to a gene: 6. The CDR3 is 14 amino acids. The V gene's germline CDR1 is KGHSH and CDR2 LQKENI. The CDR3 loop is CASHTSGATYEQYF. The CDR3 DNA is TGTGCCAGCCACACTAGCGGGGCTACCTACGAGCAGTACTTC.

This chain links TRBV7-2 with TRBJ2-2, with 11 bases identical to TRBD2. The J segment lost 7 bases and the V segment lost 5 bases, leaving 9 bases of the junction unmatched. Germline assignment: CDR1 SGHTA and CDR2 FQGNSA. The length of the CDR3 is 16 residues. As DNA, the CDR3 is TGTGCCAGCAGCAGACCGGGACTAGCGGAAAACGGGGAGCTGTTTTTT. Translation: CASSRPGLAENGELFF.

On this clonotype itself: This CDR3 is missing its conserved last phenylalanine or tryptophan, likely due to a read error. Because the CDR3's place on the DNA is in doubt, the DNA is left out and the CDR3 is given as listed by TCRdb. The rearrangement links TRBV5-1 to TRBJ2-5. Germline lookup yields CDR1 SGHRS and CDR2 YFSETQ. Ends included, the CDR3 has 10 residues. CDR3 in amino acids: CASSLGLLNT.

The rearrangement uses TRBV10-3 and TRBJ2-2; D ambiguous. Trimming cost V 6 bases and J 4 bases, with 15 bases left between them. CDR3 length: 15 residues. Germline lookup yields CDR1 ENHRY and CDR2 SYGVKD. The CDR3 DNA is TGTGCCATCAGCCCTGGCACGGCGGCCACCGGGGAGCTGTTTTTT. Translating gives CAISPGTAATGELFF.

The chain uses TRBV19 and TRBJ1-5; 8 nucleotides match TRBD1. Germline CDR1 and CDR2: LNHDA and SQIVND (reference sequence). The V gene end was trimmed by 10 bases and the J gene end by 6 bases; junction bases not matched to a gene: 5. The CDR3 runs 12 residues. The CDR3 is CATQGAGQPQHF. The CDR3 coding sequence is TGTGCCACCCAGGGGGCGGGTCAGCCCCAGCATTTT.

This clonotype was detected once. The chain uses TRBV20-1 and TRBJ2-7, with 9 bases identical to TRBD2. The CDR3 consists of 14 residues. The germline gives CDR1 DFQATT, CDR2 SNEGSKA (reference sequence). CDR3 nucleotides: TGCAGAGCTCAAACTATAGCGGGAGTATACGAGCAGTACTTC. Residues: CRAQTIAGVYEQYF.

In this sample, this clonotype turned up many times. V gene TRBV7-9 combines with J gene TRBJ1-4, with TRBD1 matching 12 bases. The trim removed 6 bases at V and 17 bases at J, leaving 7 bases unmatched. CDR3 length: 12 residues. Germline V gene data show CDR1 as SEHNR and CDR2 as FQNEAQ (reference sequence). The CDR3, as DNA: TGTGCCAGCAGTTACGGGACAGGGGGCTCTTTTTTT. Residues: CASSYGTGGSFF.